The 24 T cell receptor beta chains below all came from one sample that was sequenced in a study of blood T cells in healthy people across ages (dated by TCRdb to about 2015). The library came from 5' RACE. The sample was run on an Illumina HiSeq 2500. The second PCR ran for about 6 to 11 cycles and used a J-beta primer mix along with a sample-barcoded 5' primer. TCRdb reran the public reads through fastp at Q25 and MiXCR, keeping productive beta chains. Every CDR3 protein is listed once, alongside the most common genes and DNA of its rows. For this sample the table gives hundreds of thousands of distinct CDR3 sequences, of which less than 80% were detected only once. About 30% of the sample belongs to the ten largest clones. The sequencing sample was made of blood. The receptors shown here come from a man between 25 and 39 years old in good health.

The J gene is TRBJ2-3, the V gene TRBV10-3; D is possibly TRBD2 (6 bases). The CDR3 runs 16 residues. CDR1 is ENHRY, CDR2 SYGVKD, per germline. The V gene lost 10 bases and the J gene lost 0 bases, with 20 bases spanning the gap. CDR3 sequence: CATTPGLGTSTDTQYF. The DNA of the CDR3 is TGTGCCACCACCCCGGGACTGGGCACTAGCACAGATACGCAGTATTTT.

This chain uses TRBV24-1 with TRBJ2-3; D is uncertain. V lost 2 bases and J lost 7, with 15 bases in between. Germline values: CDR1 KGHDR, CDR2 SFDVKD. This CDR3 contains 15 residues. The CDR3 bases are TGTGCCACCAGTGATTCCCGGGCCTCCTGGTATACGCAGTATTTT. Amino acid sequence: CATSDSRASWYTQYF.

The chain joins TRBV28 to TRBJ2-5, with 7 bases that match TRBD1. The V and J ends lost 5 bases and 2 bases, in that order; junction bases with no gene match: 8. The CDR3 is made up of 15 amino acids. Germline lookup yields CDR1 MDHEN and CDR2 SYDVKM. CDR3 loop: CASSPPTGLQETQYF. The CDR3 bases are TGTGCCAGCAGTCCCCCGACAGGGTTACAAGAGACCCAGTACTTC.

The V gene is TRBV2, the J gene TRBJ2-1; maybe TRBD1 (6 bases). Trimming took 6 bases from V and 10 from J, leaving 13 bases between them. The CDR3 consists of 12 residues. Per the germline V gene, CDR1 is SNHLY and CDR2 is FYNNEI. The CDR3 bases are TGTGCCAGCAGCACAGGGAAGGGGGAGCAGTTCTTC. This translates into CASSTGKGEQFF.

J is TRBJ2-7 and V is TRBV4-3, with TRBD2 matching 7 bases. The CDR3 totals 16 residues. From germline, CDR1 is LGHNA and CDR2 YSLEER. The V and J ends lost 2 bases and 5 bases, in that order; junction bases with no gene match: 12. The CDR3 is CASSQTNTGEGHEQYF. The CDR3 DNA is TGCGCCAGCAGCCAAACAAACACGGGGGAGGGGCACGAGCAGTACTTC.

The chain employs TRBV28 and TRBJ2-1; a weak D match, TRBD2 (5 bases). The CDR3 covers 10 residues. In germline, CDR1 is MDHEN, CDR2 SYDVKM. V lost 8 bases, J lost 12 bases, and 11 bases lay in between. The CDR3 sequence: CASGGPRQFF. The CDR3 bases are TGTGCCAGCGGCGGGCCACGGCAGTTCTTC.

With regard to this clonotype: A much larger clone lies one base from this, so it may be a read error. The chain employs TRBV6-2 or TRBV6-3 and TRBJ2-1, with 14 bases fitting TRBD2. CDR3 length equals 17 residues. The trim removed 4 bases at V and 4 bases at J, leaving 6 bases unmatched. Per germline, CDR1 MNHEY and CDR2 SVGEGT. CDR3 sequence: CASSCSGLAGVYNEQFF. The CDR3 region has the DNA TGTGCCAGCAGTTGCTCGGGACTAGCGGGGGTGTACAATGAGCAGTTCTTC.

The CDR3 DNA reads as TGCGCCAGCAGCCAAGATAGGCCTGCGAACACCGGGGAGCTGTTTTTT. Translation: CASSQDRPANTGELFF. The gene calls are TRBV4-3 and TRBJ2-2; D not certain. CDR3 length: 16 amino acids. Germline CDR1 LGHNA, CDR2 YSLEER. The ends were cut back, 0 bases at V and 0 bases at J, with 8 bases in the middle.

This clonotype was detected only a few times. The genes are TRBV29-1 and TRBJ2-1; 8 nucleotides agree with TRBD2. This CDR3 is built from 13 residues. Per the germline V gene, CDR1 is SQVTM and CDR2 is ANQGSEA. V was pared by 6 bases and J by 6 bases, with 7 bases of the junction left unmatched. The CDR3 DNA follows: TGCAGCGTGGGGCGGGGGGAGACCAATGAGCAGTTCTTC. Residues: CSVGRGETNEQFF.

This clonotype was seen only once. This chain links TRBV5-1 with TRBJ2-1, with unresolved D. The CDR3 is 15 residues long. Germline-derived CDR1 and CDR2 are SGHRS and YFSETQ. V gave up 2 bases and J gave up 7 bases, with 16 bases separating them. This CDR3 reads CASSFIEMDENEQFF. CDR3 coding DNA: TGCGCCAGCAGCTTTATCGAAATGGACGAAAATGAGCAGTTCTTC.

CDR3 sequence reads: CASSAMGSTWGYTF. The DNA for the CDR3 is TGTGCCAGCAGCGCAATGGGGTCGACCTGGGGCTACACCTTC. The genes are TRBV7-9 and TRBJ1-2; D unclear. Trimming removed 5 bases at V and 8 bases at J, with 18 bases between. This CDR3 comprises 14 residues. Per the germline V gene, CDR1 is SEHNR and CDR2 is FQNEAQ (reference sequence).

This chain joins TRBV4-2 and TRBJ1-4; D gene ambiguous. The CDR3 sequence is 17 residues long. CDR1 is LGHNA, CDR2 YNFKEQ, per germline. The V end was cut by 2 bases, the J end by 6 bases, with 19 bases between. The CDR3 DNA follows: TGTGCCAGCAGCCAAACACCCCAGATAGAGGCTGATGAAAAACTGTTTTTT. Its protein product is CASSQTPQIEADEKLFF.

The chain has TRBV28 and TRBJ2-3; 7 nucleotides line up with TRBD2. Germline CDR1 is MDHEN and CDR2 is SYDVKM. The CDR3 extends over 12 amino acids. After removal of 6 bases from V and 5 bases from J, the junction contained 2 bases not matched to a gene. DNA for the CDR3: TGTGCCAGCAGGGGGGGGATAGATACGCAGTATTTT. Amino acids: CASRGGIDTQYF.

This chain joins TRBV20-1 and TRBJ2-7; D is ambiguous. Germline V CDR1 and CDR2: DFQATT, SNEGSKA (reference sequence). CDR3 length equals 12 residues. V shed 6 bases and J shed 6 bases, with 15 bases lying between them. The CDR3 nucleotides read TGCAGTGCAACGAACGGCATTTCCGAGCAGTACTTC. Its protein product is CSATNGISEQYF.

This clonotype was counted once. At one end, the junction sequence differs from germline, possibly due to a read error. The chain couples TRBV7-9 to TRBJ2-3, with a tentative D call TRBD1 (6 bases). Germline V gene lookup returns CDR1 SEHNR and CDR2 FQNEAQ (reference sequence). CDR3 size: 14 residues. The CDR3 loop reads CVSSLGYREDTQYF. The CDR3 bases are TGTGTCAGCAGCTTAGGCTACAGGGAGGATACGCAGTATTTT.

V gene TRBV7-3 combines with J gene TRBJ2-6; D ambiguous. Germline CDR1 reads SGHTA; CDR2 reads FQGTGA. The CDR3 has 14 amino acids. Deletions cut 4 bases from V and 4 bases from J, with 8 bases between. The CDR3 region has the DNA TGTGCCAGCAGCTCAGCGAGGGGGGCCAACGTCCTGACTTTC. Translated: CASSSARGANVLTF.

The rearrangement joins TRBV19 to TRBJ2-5; TRBD2 might be the D (5 bases). V was trimmed by 5 bases and J by 1 base, leaving 17 bases between them. The CDR3 spans 16 residues. Germline V gene sequence: CDR1 LNHDA, CDR2 SQIVND (reference sequence). The CDR3 loop is CASSRTSKTSQETQYF. The CDR3 coding sequence is TGTGCCAGTAGTCGGACTTCTAAGACATCCCAAGAGACCCAGTACTTC. Combining the CDR3 with reference TRBV19 and TRBJ2-5 gives the whole variable domain DGGITQSPKYLFRKEGQNVTLSCEQNLNHDAMYWYRQDPGQGLRLIYYSQIVNDFQKGDIAEGYSVSREKKESFPLTVTSAQKNPTAFYLCASSRTSKTSQETQYFGPGTRLLVL.

Ten or more counts support this clonotype. J is TRBJ2-1 and V is TRBV4-2; no reliable D call. CDR1 is LGHNA, CDR2 YNFKEQ, per germline. Trimming stripped 0 bases from V and 6 bases from J, with 3 bases between. This CDR3 contains 12 residues. Written as DNA, the CDR3 is TGTGCCAGCAGCCAAGATAGCAATGAGCAGTTCTTC. It translates to CASSQDSNEQFF.

This chain connects TRBV29-1 to TRBJ2-1; perhaps TRBD1 as D (6 bases). The CDR3 sequence is 15 residues long. The germline V gene encodes CDR1 SQVTM and CDR2 ANQGSEA. The V end lost 4 bases, the J end lost 0 bases, and 13 bases lay between the germline ends. Written as DNA, the CDR3 is TGCAGCGTTGTGGGGGCGCACCCCTCCTACAATGAGCAGTTCTTC. Translating it yields CSVVGAHPSYNEQFF.

This clonotype was counted a single time. This chain uses TRBV29-1 with TRBJ2-2, with TRBD2 identical over 8 bases. The CDR3 is made up of 16 amino acids. Trimming took 4 bases from V and 6 from J; bases not matched to a gene: 13. Germline V lookup: CDR1 SQVTM, CDR2 ANQGSEA. The CDR3 protein is CSVGRPSSGESGELFF. Here the CDR3 DNA reads TGCAGCGTTGGCCGACCTAGTAGCGGGGAGTCCGGGGAGCTGTTTTTT.

This clonotype was seen only once. The chain carries TRBV5-5 and TRBJ2-7; 8 bases line up with TRBD1. The DNA end favors TRBJ2-5, so the J call may be wrong. Germline CDR1 is SGHKS and CDR2 is YYEKEE (reference sequence). The CDR3 contains 15 residues. The chain's CDR3 is CASSLTGQVLETQYF. The CDR3 coding sequence is TGTGCCAGCAGCTTGACGGGACAGGTTTTAGAGACCCAGTACTTC.

The chain combines TRBV2 with TRBJ2-7; TRBD1 agrees at 8 bases. The CDR3 loop spans 16 amino acids. V was clipped by 0 bases and J by 3 bases; unmatched bases: 7. CDR1 is SNHLY, CDR2 FYNNEI, per germline. CDR3 nucleotides: TGTGCCAGCAGTGAAGCTGAGACAGGGGAGTTCTACGAGCAGTACTTC. Protein: CASSEAETGEFYEQYF.

This chain joins TRBV28 and TRBJ2-7, with D perhaps assigned TRBD1 or TRBD2 (5 bases each). With the DNA end fitting TRBJ2-5 better, the J assignment may be wrong. From germline, CDR1 is MDHEN and CDR2 SYDVKM. The CDR3 is 16 residues long. CDR3 loop: CASSLLAGRRGETQYF. The CDR3 DNA sequence: TGTGCCAGCAGTTTATTGGCAGGGCGGAGAGGGGAGACCCAGTACTTC.

V and J are TRBV12-3 or TRBV12-4 and TRBJ2-5; D unresolved. V was cut by 5 bases and J by 5 bases, with 12 bases left in between. The CDR3 has 13 residues. Here the CDR3 DNA reads TGTGCCAGCAGTCAAAACAGTGGGGAGACCCAGTACTTC. Residues: CASSQNSGETQYF.